This T cell receptor (beta chain) stems from a study of CD8+ T cells in alopecia areata. Study-level background: The drug, oral tofacitinib, was given to treated patients at 5 to 10 mg twice daily. Study-level findings and limits: Greater clonality was observed in lesional scalp samples, especially alopecia totalis/universalis, versus normal scalp.

Extracted RNA was reverse transcribed into cDNA, the sequencing template. Assay: immunoSEQ multiplex PCR; the TCRdb copy retains only in-frame clones and omits some. This sample carries about 140,000 clones, about 47% of them seen once, and the ten largest clones take approximately 1%. Sampling of alopecia areata patients yielded lesional scalp punch biopsies as well as peripheral blood. T lymphocytes (CD4+ and CD8+) were sorted from PBMCs. As concerns this clone: Its antigen is currently unknown.

This TCR derives from a human donor with alopecia areata. Sample: CD4+ T cells sorted from blood, taken at week 0.

The CDR3 DNA reads TGTGCCAGCAGCACTCAGGGTTACAATGAGCAGTTCTTC. Residues: CASSTQGYNEQFF. The chain recombines TRBV11-2 with TRBJ2-1, with D possibly matching TRBD1 (5 bases). This CDR3 has 13 amino acids. Germline V lookup: CDR1 SGHAT, CDR2 FQNNGV. V lost 5 bases and J lost 4, with 9 bases in between.